A single sample is the source of the 7 T cell receptor beta chains below, sequenced in a study of OX40 agonist ivuxolimab in advanced cancers. Only in-frame clones appear in the TCRdb table, and some are missing; sequencing was by immunoSEQ multiplex PCR. The sample lists fewer than 45,000 clones; around nine tenths were seen once. The sample here was CD4+ or CD8+ T cells sorted from blood, taken in a trial of the OX40 agonist ivuxolimab. Source of these receptors: an adult with an advanced solid tumor such as melanoma, head and neck, liver or kidney cancer.

The chain uses TRBV11-2 and TRBJ2-2; D gene ambiguous. The germline gives CDR1 SGHAT, CDR2 FQNNGV. The CDR3 is made up of 12 amino acids. V lost 3 bases and J 5 bases, leaving 4 bases between the germline ends. In DNA form, the CDR3 reads TGTGCCAGCAGCTTTGGGACCGGGGAGCTGTTTTTT. This gives the protein CASSFGTGELFF.

The rearrangement joins TRBV7-9 to TRBJ1-1; D remains ambiguous. Germline loops: CDR1 SEHNR, CDR2 FQNEAQ (reference sequence). CDR3 length equals 11 residues. Trimming took off 4 bases at V and 14 bases at J, with 14 bases between the two ends. This CDR3 is CASSSDPYTFF. The CDR3 nucleotides are TGTGCCAGCAGCTCCGACCCTTACACCTTCTTT. The full variable domain, its missing parts supplied by reference TRBV7-9 and TRBJ1-1, is DTGVSQNPRHKITKRGQNVTFRCDPISEHNRLYWYRQTLGQGPEFLTYFQNEAQLEKSRLLSDRFSAERPKGSFSTLEIQRTEQGDSAMYLCASSSDPYTFFGQGTRLTVV.

The CDR3 DNA sequence: TGTGCCAGCAGATACCCGCCCGGTGAGCAGTTCTTC. Translating it yields CASRYPPGEQFF. V gene TRBV6-1 combines with J gene TRBJ2-1, with D uncertain. There are 12 residues in the CDR3. Trimming left V 6 bases short and J 9 bases short, with 12 bases between. Per the germline V gene, CDR1 is MNHNS and CDR2 is SASEGT.

The chain joins TRBV11-2 to TRBJ2-6; D remains unclear. V dropped 5 bases and J dropped 4 bases, with 9 bases sitting between them. CDR3 length equals 14 residues. Looked up from germline, CDR1 is SGHAT and CDR2 is FQNNGV. CDR3 loop: CASSLWTGANVLTF. CDR3 coding DNA: TGTGCCAGCAGCCTCTGGACCGGGGCCAACGTCCTGACTTTC.

This clone was detected a few times. V gene TRBV12-5 combines with J gene TRBJ1-3; 7 bases agree with TRBD1. The CDR3 extends over 14 amino acids. Trimming cost V 6 bases and J 0 bases; bases outside gene matches: 2. The V gene's germline CDR1 is LGHNT and CDR2 FRNRAP. The CDR3 region is CASGTGASGNTIYF. CDR3 sequence (DNA): TGTGCTAGTGGAACAGGGGCCTCTGGAAACACCATATATTTT.

The chain combines TRBV4-1 with TRBJ2-7; D remains ambiguous. Germline V gene lookup returns CDR1 MGHRA and CDR2 YSYEKL. The CDR3 totals 14 residues. Trimming removed 0 bases at V and 12 bases at J, with 18 bases between. Written as DNA, the CDR3 is TGCGCCAGCAGCCAAGATTGGCCCGGGTCCCATCCGTACTTC. Its translation is CASSQDWPGSHPYF.

This clone has more than one count but fewer than ten. The chain links TRBV6-6 to TRBJ1-1; D uncertain. CDR1 and CDR2 from the germline V gene are MNHNY and SVGAGI (reference sequence). This CDR3 spans 10 amino acids. Trimming removed 7 bases at V and 5 bases at J, with 5 bases between. The CDR3 DNA sequence: TGTGCCAGCATGGGGACTGAAGCTTTCTTT. It encodes CASMGTEAFF.